This TCR beta chain was recovered during a study of blood T cell repertoires in COVID-19. Study-level background: COVID-19 samples collected from the United States, Italy and Spain covered acute and convalescent phases. Sources were T cells, B-cell-depleted T cells, or PBMCs; the material itself was cDNA or gDNA.

Original processing notes: Reference gene primers were amplified, and this amplification served to estimate nucleated cell counts. Profiled with immunoSEQ multiplex PCR; TCRdb holds only in-frame clones, not every one. V and J calls and clone size are given by that table; D and trimming were obtained from the DNA. The sample comprises 300,000 to 450,000 clones, around 87% of which are singletons, and around 9.3% rests with the top ten. What was sequenced was peripheral blood. This TCR was recovered from a woman aged 25 to 45 with COVID-19, enrolled during active disease.

Here the CDR3 reads CAWGQGSDSPLHF. In DNA, the CDR3 is TGTGCCTGGGGACAGGGGAGCGATTCACCCCTCCACTTT. The gene calls are TRBV30 and TRBJ1-6; 9 bases align to TRBD1. Germline CDR1 is GTSNPN and CDR2 is SVGIG (reference sequence). The J segment lost 8 bases and the V segment lost 5 bases, leaving 4 bases of the junction unmatched. The CDR3 sequence is 13 residues long.